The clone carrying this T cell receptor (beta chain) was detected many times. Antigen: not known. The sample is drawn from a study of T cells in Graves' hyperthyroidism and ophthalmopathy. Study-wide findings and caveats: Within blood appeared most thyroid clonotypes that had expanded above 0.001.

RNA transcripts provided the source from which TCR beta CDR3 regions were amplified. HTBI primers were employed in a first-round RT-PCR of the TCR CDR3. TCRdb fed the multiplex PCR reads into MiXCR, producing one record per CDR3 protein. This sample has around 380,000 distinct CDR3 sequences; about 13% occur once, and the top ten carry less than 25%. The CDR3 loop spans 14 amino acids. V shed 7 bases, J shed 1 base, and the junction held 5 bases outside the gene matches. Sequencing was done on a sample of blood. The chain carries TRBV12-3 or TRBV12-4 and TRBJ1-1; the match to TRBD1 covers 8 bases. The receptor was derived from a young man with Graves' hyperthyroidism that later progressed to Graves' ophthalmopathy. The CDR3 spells CASTRTGRNTEAFF. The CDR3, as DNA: TGTGCCAGCACCCGGACAGGGCGGAACACTGAAGCTTTCTTT.